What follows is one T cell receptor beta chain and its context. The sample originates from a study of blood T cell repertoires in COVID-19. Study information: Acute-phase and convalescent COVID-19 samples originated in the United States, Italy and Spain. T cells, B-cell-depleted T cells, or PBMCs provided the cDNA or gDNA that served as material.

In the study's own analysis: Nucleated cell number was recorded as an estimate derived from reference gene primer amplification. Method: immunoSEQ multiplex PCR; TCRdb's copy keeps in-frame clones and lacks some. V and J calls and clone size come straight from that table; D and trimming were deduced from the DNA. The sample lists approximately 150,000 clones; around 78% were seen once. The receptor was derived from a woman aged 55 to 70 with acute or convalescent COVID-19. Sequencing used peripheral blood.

In DNA form, the CDR3 reads TGTGCCAGCAGCTCCGGGACAGGAAGACTTGAAGCTTTCTTT. Amino acids: CASSSGTGRLEAFF. The chain employs TRBV6-5 and TRBJ1-1; 8 bases line up with TRBD1. This CDR3 region has 14 residues. Germline CDR1 reads MNHEY; CDR2 reads SVGAGI. V was pared by 6 bases and J by 7 bases, with 10 bases of the junction left unmatched.